This T cell receptor beta chain originates from a study of naive and memory T cell subsets. Study-level results: In naive cells, over 90% of TCR sequences were seen only once. From naive to CM, EM and EMRA, diversity decreased and Gini increased.

This clonotype was found a few times. Its target is unknown. Two oligonucleotides, mixed equimolar, formed the beta constant-region primer covering TRBC1 and TRBC2. The ligated cDNA underwent four PCR rounds using SP2 and nested alpha and beta constant-region primers. From the UMI-ligation and nested PCR reads, TCRdb called clonotypes with MiXCR, one entry per CDR3 protein. The sample shows 120,000 or so distinct CDR3 sequences, 36% of them seen only once. J was trimmed by 3 bases and V by 6 bases; bases with no gene match: 7. This CDR3 comprises 15 residues. Germline lookup yields CDR1 MDHEN and CDR2 SYDVKM. Alpha and beta libraries were amplified separately from the second PCR onward.

The receptor was isolated from a human donor in good health. Material for sequencing was central memory CD4+ T cells from blood. This chain connects TRBV28 to TRBJ2-7; 11 bases are a match to TRBD2. As DNA, the CDR3 is TGTGCCAGCAGCCTAGGACTAGCGGGTCTCTACGAGCAGTACTTC. Its protein product is CASSLGLAGLYEQYF.